These T cell receptor beta chains were read from a single sample in a study of cytomegalovirus exposure and HLA in healthy donors. The protocol was immunoSEQ multiplex PCR, while the TCRdb copy is restricted to in-frame clones and leaves out a portion. The table shows about 83,000 clones, with about 95% occurring only once. Sequencing was done on a sample of PBMCs. These receptors came from a woman aged 18-29 years in good health and CMV-seronegative. Both conserved end residues are part of each CDR3. A D gene is named only where the DNA matches it firmly. Clone size is given for some rows only: seen once, a few or many times, or a class if the clone is expanded.

CASTPNPGTGDFLVLHF | TGTGCCAGCACCCCGAACCCCGGGACAGGGGATTTCCTAGTCCTCCACTTT | TRBV28 | TRBD1 | TRBJ1-6 | once
CASSRLLRVYEQYF | TGTGCCAGCAGTCGACTACTCCGAGTCTACGAGCAGTACTTC | TRBV6-6 | - | TRBJ2-7 | -
CASSPPAGTGELFF | TGTGCCAGCAGCCCGCCTGCGGGCACCGGGGAGCTGTTTTTT | TRBV11-2 | - | TRBJ2-2 | -
CASSSSGSQPQHF | TGTGCCAGCAGTTCCTCAGGGAGTCAGCCCCAGCATTTT | TRBV6-5 | - | TRBJ1-5 | -
CASSPLATAKNIQYF | TGTGCCAGCTCACCTCTAGCGACAGCCAAAAACATTCAGTACTTC | TRBV18 | - | TRBJ2-4 | -
CASSAPSGPYNEQFF | TGTGCCAGCAGCGCCCCTAGCGGACCTTACAATGAGCAGTTCTTC | TRBV9 | TRBD2 | TRBJ2-1 | -
CASSPSDRDTQYF | TGTGCCAGCTCACCCAGCGACCGAGATACGCAGTATTTT | TRBV18 | - | TRBJ2-3 | -
CASSPDRGANQPQHF | TGTGCCAGCAGTCCCGACAGGGGGGCCAATCAGCCCCAGCATTTT | TRBV6-5 | TRBD1 | TRBJ1-5 | -
CASSTGSGGPNEKLFF | TGCGCCAGCAGCACTGGTAGTGGGGGCCCTAATGAAAAACTGTTTTTT | TRBV5-1 | - | TRBJ1-4 | -
CASSPTAANEKLFF | TGTGCCAGCTCACCAACGGCGGCTAATGAAAAACTGTTTTTT | TRBV18 | - | TRBJ1-4 | -
CASSLILTREAQYF | TGTGCCAGCAGTTTAATTTTGACTCGCGAGGCCCAGTACTTC | TRBV28 | - | TRBJ2-5 | -
CASSIKGTAKAFF | TGTGCCAGCAGCATAAAAGGGACAGCCAAAGCTTTCTTT | TRBV6-5 | TRBD1 | TRBJ1-1 | -
CASYGLVNRDTEAFF | TGTGCCAGTTATGGCCTCGTCAACCGGGACACTGAAGCTTTCTTT | TRBV19 | - | TRBJ1-1 | once
CASSLSRTSGAPYEQYF | TGTGCCAGCAGTCTGAGCAGGACTAGCGGCGCACCCTACGAGCAGTACTTC | TRBV7-9 | TRBD2 | TRBJ2-7 | -
CASTPWPGKTYEQYF | TGTGCCAGTACCCCCTGGCCAGGGAAGACCTACGAGCAGTACTTC | TRBV19 | - | TRBJ2-7 | -
CASSSLGGSSSYEQYF | TGTGCCAGTAGCTCCCTGGGCGGGAGTTCCTCCTACGAGCAGTACTTC | TRBV19 | TRBD2 | TRBJ2-7 | -
CASRHTGAEDTEAFF | TGTGCCAGTAGGCACACAGGGGCGGAAGACACTGAAGCTTTCTTT | TRBV19 | TRBD1 | TRBJ1-1 | -
CASRRPAGGGDTQYF | TGTGCCAGCAGGAGACCAGCGGGAGGAGGAGATACGCAGTATTTT | TRBV7-2 | TRBD2 | TRBJ2-3 | -
CASNLGQGAYEQYF | TGTGCCAGCAATCTGGGACAAGGTGCCTACGAGCAGTACTTC | TRBV28 | - | TRBJ2-7 | -
CASSLPTWGSSYNEQFF | TGTGCCAGCAGTTTACCTACTTGGGGCTCCTCCTACAATGAGCAGTTCTTC | TRBV27 | - | TRBJ2-1 | -
CASTGLGSNTGELFF | TGTGCCAGCACGGGACTTGGATCGAACACCGGGGAGCTGTTTTTT | TRBV9 | - | TRBJ2-2 | -
CASSQVTSGSDEQFF | TGTGCCAGCAGCCAAGTTACTAGCGGGAGCGATGAGCAGTTCTTC | TRBV4-2 | TRBD2 | TRBJ2-1 | -
CAGTQGAPGANVLTF | TGTGCCGGCACACAGGGGGCTCCTGGGGCCAACGTCCTGACTTTC | TRBV7-6 | TRBD1 | TRBJ2-6 | once
CASSLFGGQDSYEQYF | TGTGCCAGCAGTTTATTTGGAGGACAGGACAGCTACGAGCAGTACTTC | TRBV28 | TRBD1 | TRBJ2-7 | -
CASSLAGNRDTEAFF | TGTGCCAGCAGCTTGGCCGGGAACAGGGATACTGAAGCTTTCTTT | TRBV7-8 | - | TRBJ1-1 | -
CASSQNGGAGTKYEQYF | TGTGCCAGCAGCCAAAATGGGGGGGCGGGTACCAAGTACGAGCAGTACTTC | TRBV14 | - | TRBJ2-7 | -
CASSTGPLTGTSGNTIYF | TGCGCCAGCAGCACCGGACCACTTACAGGGACCTCTGGAAACACCATATATTTT | TRBV5-1 | - | TRBJ1-3 | -
CASSEEIQVLRNQPQHF | TGTGCCAGCAGTGAGGAGATACAGGTACTGCGCAATCAGCCCCAGCATTTT | TRBV6-1 | - | TRBJ1-5 | -
CASSVSGNNQPQHF | TGTGCCAGCAGCGTAAGCGGAAACAATCAGCCCCAGCATTTT | TRBV9 | - | TRBJ1-5 | -
CASSVSGVDYEQYF | TGTGCCAGCAGCGTCTCCGGGGTAGACTACGAGCAGTACTTC | TRBV9 | - | TRBJ2-7 | -
CASSVAAGREKLFF | TGTGCCAGCAGCGTAGCGGCGGGGAGGGAAAAACTGTTTTTT | TRBV7-9 | - | TRBJ1-4 | -
CSAQGVGELFF | TGCAGTGCTCAGGGGGTCGGGGAGCTGTTTTTT | TRBV20-1 | TRBD1 | TRBJ2-2 | -
CSARDRFEAFF | TGCAGTGCTAGGGACAGATTTGAAGCTTTCTTT | TRBV20-1 | - | TRBJ1-1 | -
CASSQTGVGDTQYF | TGCGCCAGCAGCCAGACAGGGGTGGGAGATACGCAGTATTTT | TRBV5-1 | TRBD1 | TRBJ2-3 | -
CASSLVEHDQETQYF | TGTGCCAGCAGCTTAGTCGAACACGACCAAGAGACCCAGTACTTC | TRBV11-2 | - | TRBJ2-5 | -
CASSSGTRKQYF | TGTGCCAGCAGTTCCGGGACTAGGAAGCAGTACTTC | TRBV27 | TRBD2 | TRBJ2-7 | -
CASSDRTPSSGGRYEQFF | TGCGCCAGCAGTGACCGTACCCCTAGCTCTGGCGGGAGGTATGAGCAGTTCTTC | TRBV10-1 | TRBD2 | TRBJ2-1 | -
CASSDFYGYTF | TGTGCCAGCAGCGACTTCTATGGCTACACCTTC | TRBV6-6 | - | TRBJ1-2 | -
CASSVPGGPNQPQHF | TGTGCCAGCAGTGTCCCGGGGGGGCCGAATCAGCCCCAGCATTTT | TRBV6-1 | - | TRBJ1-5 | -
CASSQDQASPDTQYF | TGCGCCAGCAGCCAAGATCAGGCCAGCCCAGATACGCAGTATTTT | TRBV4-1 | - | TRBJ2-3 | -
CSAGQAYGYTF | TGCAGTGCGGGCCAGGCCTATGGCTACACCTTC | TRBV20-1 | - | TRBJ1-2 | -
CASGHSYEQYF | TGTGCCTCGGGACACTCCTACGAGCAGTACTTC | TRBV19 | - | TRBJ2-7 | -
CASSYSRASSYEQYF | TGTGCCAGCAGTTACTCGAGGGCGTCCTCCTACGAGCAGTACTTC | TRBV6-5 | - | TRBJ2-7 | -
CASSWTGGLGQETQYF | TGTGCCAGCAGTTGGACAGGGGGATTAGGGCAAGAGACCCAGTACTTC | TRBV6-6 | TRBD1 | TRBJ2-5 | -
CASSRGQGSGTYEQYF | TGTGCCAGCAGTCGTGGACAGGGGTCAGGAACCTACGAGCAGTACTTC | TRBV5-5 | TRBD1 | TRBJ2-7 | -
CASTGRADNNEKLFF | TGTGCCAGCACAGGCAGGGCAGACAATAATGAAAAACTGTTTTTT | TRBV6-6 | - | TRBJ1-4 | -
CASLGTGAYEQYF | TGTGCCAGCCTCGGGACAGGGGCCTACGAGCAGTACTTC | TRBV6-6 | TRBD1 | TRBJ2-7 | -
CASSLSTGSRATNEKLFF | TGTGCCAGCAGCTTGAGTACAGGGTCTAGAGCAACTAATGAAAAACTGTTTTTT | TRBV7-9 | - | TRBJ1-4 | -
CASSLGTGARGNTIYF | TGCGCCAGCAGCTTGGGAACAGGGGCGCGTGGAAACACCATATATTTT | TRBV5-1 | TRBD1 | TRBJ1-3 | once
CASMGGDSDFTDTQYF | TGTGCCAGCATGGGGGGGGACTCAGACTTCACAGATACGCAGTATTTT | TRBV7-9 | TRBD2 | TRBJ2-3 | -